The clone carrying this T cell receptor beta chain was observed a few times. These data come from a study of identical twins. V shed 4 bases and J 6 bases; nucleotides not matched to a gene: 17. The CDR3 consists of 18 residues. Germline CDR1 is SGHAT and CDR2 is FQNNGV. TCRdb reanalysed the 5' RACE reads using MiXCR and keeps one entry per CDR3 protein. The sample has 210,000 or so distinct CDR3 sequences, around 6.8% seen once. Separately, the same data were catalogued under a study of yellow fever vaccine responses in identical twins.

The receptor comes from a woman aged 18 to 35 in good health. The chain is built from TRBV11-2 and TRBJ2-2; 7 nucleotides align to TRBD1. What was sequenced was memory (CD45RO+) T cells sorted from blood. The CDR3 nucleotides read TGTGCCAGCAGCTCCTGGACAGGTCAAATATTCGTGGCCGGGGAGCTGTTTTTT. Amino acid sequence: CASSSWTGQIFVAGELFF. The variable domain in full, completed from reference TRBV11-2 and TRBJ2-2, reads EAGVAQSPRYKIIEKRQSVAFWCNPISGHATLYWYQQILGQGPKLLIQFQNNGVVDDSQLPKDRFSAERLKGVDSTLKIQPAKLEDSAVYLCASSSWTGQIFVAGELFFGEGSRLTVL.